This TCR beta chain was recorded in a study of T cell responses to AZD1222 COVID-19 vaccine (TCRdb year 2021). In terms of the full investigation: Because spike-specific TCR depth and breadth did not differ between the two schedules, AZD1222 recipients who got a second dose at roughly 4 weeks were pooled with those who got a second dose at roughly 12 weeks. TCR sequencing covered about 230 trial participants: 200 to 220 given two doses of AZD1222 and about 26 given two doses of MenACWY control vaccine. Enrollment into the trials was organized by age into subgroups of 18-55, 56-69 and 70-plus years, and those subgroups contained around 150, 28 and 57 TCR-sequenced participants, respectively. The research as a whole found: Participants were mostly white British and included more females than males, and it was suggested by the authors that clonal diversity may have been underestimated. Reportedly, almost half of the unique spike-specific TCRs recognized epitopes lying outside the regions that are mutated in the B.1.351 and B.1.1.7 variants. After two AZD1222 doses, both the breadth and the depth of spike-specific TCRs were significantly higher than at day 0 and than in MenACWY recipients. Conclusions about previously exposed vaccinees are limited because only 6 or 7 AZD1222 recipients were SARS-CoV-2 seropositive at baseline. CD4 TCRs associated with the vaccine covered the entire spike protein, and the dominant responses were in regions 160-218 and 743-854. Because no samples from the day 14 peak response were available, repertoires could be characterized only after the peak T cell response. The 56-69-year group was small, and its depth increase did not reach significance, likely because of low power.

As for this clone: Its binding antigen is unknown. No much larger clone is present one base from it, and per-base qualities are unavailable.

Reading the germline V gene gives CDR1 MDHEN and CDR2 SYDVKM. The CDR3 holds 12 amino acids from the cysteine to the phenylalanine. The DNA shown is the 36-base CDR3, in frame from base 1. V is cut by 10 bases and J by 3 bases, and the space between the germline ends is 12 bases. Interpreted using the paper, the time point label stands for: baseline before first vaccination. Vaccinee samples were obtained from the UK trials COV001 and COV002, which included a single-blind randomized controlled phase 2/3 trial of AZD1222 (ChAdOx1 nCoV-19) in healthy adults. For TCRbeta chain sequencing, PBMC samples from trial participants were taken at day 0 and at day 28 after the second dose. The CDR3 regions of human TCRbeta chains were analyzed by immunosequencing. From the authors' description of their analysis: TCRs in the repertoires were matched against a reference library of SARS-CoV-2-specific TCRs that had been generated with the MIRA antigen-specificity platform. Breadth was defined as the fraction of unique TCRs that were SARS-CoV-2-associated. Depth was defined as the fraction of total T cells that were SARS-CoV-2-associated. Using the MIRA data, every spike-specific TCR was mapped to the spike region that the TCR reacted to and assigned to either a CD4 or a CD8 class. Log10-transformed breadth and depth values were compared by one-way ANOVA with Sidak's multiple comparisons tests. TCRdb holds this immuneACCESS table with in-frame rearrangements only. Some clones are missing; in checked studies, unresolved V genes explain under half, and the rest has no known cause. V and J calls and clone size are given by that table; D and trimming were obtained from the DNA. In this sample the table shows 120,000 or so clones, approximately 90% of which occur a single time. Approximately 3.1% of the sample is taken by the ten largest.

The sample was peripheral blood, taken on day 0 of AZD1222 vaccination. Recombination joined TRBV28 with TRBJ1-2; a weak D assignment points to TRBD1 (6 bases agree). The origin of this receptor is an adult in good health. The CDR3 region: CATKDSYYGYTF. The nucleotide sequence is given as TGTGCCACCAAGGACAGTTACTATGGCTACACCTTC.